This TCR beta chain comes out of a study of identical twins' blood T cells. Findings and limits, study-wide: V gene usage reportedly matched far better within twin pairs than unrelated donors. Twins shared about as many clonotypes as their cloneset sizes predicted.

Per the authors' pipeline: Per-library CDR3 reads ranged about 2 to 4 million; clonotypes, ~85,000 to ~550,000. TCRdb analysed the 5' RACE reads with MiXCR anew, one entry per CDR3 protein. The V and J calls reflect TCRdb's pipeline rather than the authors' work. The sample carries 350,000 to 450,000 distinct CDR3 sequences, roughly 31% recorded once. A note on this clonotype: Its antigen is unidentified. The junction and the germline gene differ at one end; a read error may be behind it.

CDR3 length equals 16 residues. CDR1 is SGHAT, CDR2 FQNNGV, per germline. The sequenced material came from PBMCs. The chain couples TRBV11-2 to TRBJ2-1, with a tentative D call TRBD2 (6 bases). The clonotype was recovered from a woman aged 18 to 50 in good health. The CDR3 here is CASSPWPSEAYNDQFF. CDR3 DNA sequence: TGTGCCAGCAGTCCCTGGCCTAGCGAGGCCTACAATGATCAGTTCTTC.